One TCR beta chain is described in this entry. This record belongs to a study of blood T cell repertoires in COVID-19. Study in general: In each case, the material was cDNA or gDNA derived from T cells, B-cell-depleted T cells, or PBMCs.

This CDR3 is built from 13 residues. Trimming took 3 bases from V and 4 from J, leaving 7 bases between them. Original processing methods: It was from reference gene primer amplification that nucleated cell counts were estimated. Libraries were prepared by immunoSEQ multiplex PCR; TCRdb keeps only in-frame clonotypes and omits some of them. V, J and clone size derive from that table, while D and trimming were established from the DNA sequence. The repertoire holds 85,000 to 110,000 clones, with about 92% as singletons. This clonotype was sampled from an elderly woman in a cohort sampled during active COVID-19. This sequence joins TRBV12-3 or TRBV12-4 and TRBJ1-5; no firm D call. The sequencing sample was made of peripheral blood. Here the CDR3 reads CASSFETNQPQHF. The CDR3 DNA follows: TGTGCCAGCAGTTTTGAGACAAATCAGCCCCAGCATTTT.